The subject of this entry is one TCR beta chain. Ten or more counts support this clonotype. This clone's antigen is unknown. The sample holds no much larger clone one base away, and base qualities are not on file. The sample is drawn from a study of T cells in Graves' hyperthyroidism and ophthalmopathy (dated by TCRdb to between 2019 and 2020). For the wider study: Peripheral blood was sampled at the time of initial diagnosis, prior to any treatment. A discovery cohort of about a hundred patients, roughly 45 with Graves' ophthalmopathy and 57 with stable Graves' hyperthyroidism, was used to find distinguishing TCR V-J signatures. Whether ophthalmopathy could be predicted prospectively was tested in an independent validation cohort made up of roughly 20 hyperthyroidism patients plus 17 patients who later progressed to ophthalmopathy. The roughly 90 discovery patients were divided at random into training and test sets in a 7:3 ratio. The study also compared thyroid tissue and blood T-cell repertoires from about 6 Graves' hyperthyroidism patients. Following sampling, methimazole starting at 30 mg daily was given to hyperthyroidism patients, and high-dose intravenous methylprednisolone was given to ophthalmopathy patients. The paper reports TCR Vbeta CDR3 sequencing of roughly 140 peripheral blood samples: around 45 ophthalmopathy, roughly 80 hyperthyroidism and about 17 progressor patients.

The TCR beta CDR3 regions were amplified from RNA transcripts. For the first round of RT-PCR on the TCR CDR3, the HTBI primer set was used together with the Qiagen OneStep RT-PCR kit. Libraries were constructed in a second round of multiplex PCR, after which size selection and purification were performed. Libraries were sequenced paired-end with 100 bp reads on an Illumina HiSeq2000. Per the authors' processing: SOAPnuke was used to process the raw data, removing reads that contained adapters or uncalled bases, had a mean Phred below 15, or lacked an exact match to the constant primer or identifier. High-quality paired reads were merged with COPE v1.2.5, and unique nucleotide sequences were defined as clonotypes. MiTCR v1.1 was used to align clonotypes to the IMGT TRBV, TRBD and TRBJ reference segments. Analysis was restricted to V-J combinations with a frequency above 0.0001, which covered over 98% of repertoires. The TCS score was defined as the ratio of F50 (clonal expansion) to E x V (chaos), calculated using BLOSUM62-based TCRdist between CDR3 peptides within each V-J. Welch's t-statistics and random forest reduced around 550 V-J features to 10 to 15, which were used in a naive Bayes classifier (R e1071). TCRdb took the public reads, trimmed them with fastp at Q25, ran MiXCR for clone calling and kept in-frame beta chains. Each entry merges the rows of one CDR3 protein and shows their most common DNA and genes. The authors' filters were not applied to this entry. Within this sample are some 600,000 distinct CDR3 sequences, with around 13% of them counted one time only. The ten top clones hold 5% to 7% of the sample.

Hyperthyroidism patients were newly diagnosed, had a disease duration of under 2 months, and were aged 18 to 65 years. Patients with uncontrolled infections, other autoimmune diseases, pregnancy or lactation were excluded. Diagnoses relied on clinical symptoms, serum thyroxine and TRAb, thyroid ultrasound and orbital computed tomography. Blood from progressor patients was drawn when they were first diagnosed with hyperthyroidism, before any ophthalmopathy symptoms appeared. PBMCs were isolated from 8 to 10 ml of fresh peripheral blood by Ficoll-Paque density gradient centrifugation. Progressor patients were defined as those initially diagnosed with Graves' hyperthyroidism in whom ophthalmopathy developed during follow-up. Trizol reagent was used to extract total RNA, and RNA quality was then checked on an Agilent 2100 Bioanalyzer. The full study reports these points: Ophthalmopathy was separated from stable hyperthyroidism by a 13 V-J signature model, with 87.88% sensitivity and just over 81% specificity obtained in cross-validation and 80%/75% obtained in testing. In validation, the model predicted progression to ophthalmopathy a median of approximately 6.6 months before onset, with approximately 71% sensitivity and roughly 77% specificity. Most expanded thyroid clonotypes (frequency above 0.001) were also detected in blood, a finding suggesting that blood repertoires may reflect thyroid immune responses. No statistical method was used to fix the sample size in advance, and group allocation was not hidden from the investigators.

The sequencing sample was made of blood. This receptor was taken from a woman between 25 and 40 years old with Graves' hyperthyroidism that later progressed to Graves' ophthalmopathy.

The CDR3 region: CASRRATNEKLFF. The DNA sequence is given as TGTGCCAGCAGACGGGCAACTAATGAAAAACTGTTTTTT. This receptor chain uses TRBV6-1 and TRBJ1-4; the D gene cannot be resolved reliably. CDR1 and CDR2, per the germline V gene, are MNHNS and SASEGT. V lost 6 bases and J lost 0 bases; the stretch between them is 5 bases long. Taken from cysteine to phenylalanine, the CDR3 has 13 residues. Only the CDR3 DNA stays, 39 bases, in frame from base 1.